The 9 T cell receptor beta chains below all came from one sample that was sequenced in a study of blood T cell repertoires in COVID-19. Sequencing used immunoSEQ multiplex PCR; TCRdb keeps in-frame clones, though not all of them. This sample has around 330,000 clones, with approximately 88% found just once. Material: peripheral blood. These receptors originate from a woman aged 30 to 39 with COVID-19, enrolled during active disease.

J is TRBJ1-3 and V is TRBV19; the D is unclear. Germline CDR1 is LNHDA and CDR2 is SQIVND (reference sequence). CDR3 length: 14 residues. V gave up 7 bases and J gave up 0 bases, with 10 bases separating them. This CDR3 reads CASNPGRSGNTIYF. The CDR3 nucleotides are TGTGCCAGTAATCCTGGCCGCTCTGGAAACACCATATATTTT.

The rearrangement joins TRBV7-9 to TRBJ2-1, with a weak D call TRBD1 (6 bases). The germline V and J ends were trimmed by 5 bases and 0 bases, with 17 bases remaining between them. Germline CDR1 reads SEHNR; CDR2 reads FQNEAQ (reference sequence). The CDR3 has 17 residues. The CDR3 nucleotides read TGTGCCAGCAGCATACTCATCCGGGACAACTCCTACAATGAGCAGTTCTTC. Encoded protein: CASSILIRDNSYNEQFF.

The chain has TRBV3-1 (or the pseudogene TRBV3-2) and TRBJ2-1; 11 bases align to TRBD2. V shed 3 bases and J 7 bases; nucleotides not matched to a gene: 8. CDR3 size: 16 residues. Looked up from germline, CDR1 is LGHDT and CDR2 is YNNKEL (reference sequence). The CDR3 sequence: CASSQFSGGAVNEQFF. The CDR3 DNA follows: TGTGCCAGCAGCCAGTTTAGCGGGGGGGCTGTAAATGAGCAGTTCTTC.

V gene TRBV28 combines with J gene TRBJ1-1; D uncertain. Trimming took 6 bases from V and 7 from J, leaving 9 bases between them. This CDR3 comprises 11 residues. Germline loops: CDR1 MDHEN, CDR2 SYDVKM. The CDR3 loop is CASRLTDEAFF. In nucleotides, the CDR3 is TGTGCCAGCAGACTAACTGATGAAGCTTTCTTT.

V usage is TRBV4-1 and J usage is TRBJ1-5, with no clear D. The CDR3 sequence is 16 residues long. The germline V gene has CDR1 MGHRA and CDR2 YSYEKL. Deletions cut 1 base from V and 3 bases from J, with 13 bases between. This chain's CDR3 is CASSQVLTQPNQPQHF. Here the CDR3 DNA reads TGCGCCAGCAGCCAAGTTCTGACACAGCCCAATCAGCCCCAGCATTTT.

The genes are TRBV6-5 and TRBJ1-1; 8 bases align to TRBD1. CDR3 size: 13 residues. Germline assignment: CDR1 MNHEY and CDR2 SVGAGI. The J segment lost 5 bases and the V segment lost 8 bases, leaving 7 bases of the junction unmatched. This CDR3 is CASVGQGPTEAFF. In nucleotides, the CDR3 is TGTGCCAGCGTAGGACAGGGTCCTACTGAAGCTTTCTTT.

The rearrangement links TRBV18 to TRBJ2-5; weak D call: TRBD1 (6 bases). The CDR3 is made up of 14 amino acids. The germline V and J ends were trimmed by 0 bases and 5 bases, with 10 bases remaining between them. Germline CDR1 KGHSH, CDR2 LQKENI. The CDR3 is CASSPPDRRETQYF. The CDR3 DNA is TGTGCCAGCTCACCACCAGACAGGCGGGAGACCCAGTACTTC.

This chain links TRBV6-5 with TRBJ2-3, with 7 bases fitting TRBD1. Germline CDR1 is MNHEY and CDR2 is SVGAGI. This CDR3 region has 14 residues. With V trimmed by 6 bases and J by 0 bases, 3 bases remained unmatched. The CDR3 protein is CASRRTGSTDTQYF. CDR3 DNA: TGTGCCAGCAGGCGGACAGGAAGCACAGATACGCAGTATTTT.

This chain connects TRBV4-3 to TRBJ2-2; D uncertain. CDR1 is LGHNA, CDR2 YSLEER, per germline. Trimming cost V 1 base and J 4 bases, with 10 bases left between them. This CDR3 contains 15 residues. The CDR3 sequence is CASSQAWHGTGELFF. CDR3 bases: TGCGCCAGCAGCCAAGCCTGGCATGGCACCGGGGAGCTGTTTTTT.